There are a few counts of the clone carrying this TCR beta chain. Its antigen is still unknown. The CDR3 has 17 residues. The V end lost 4 bases, the J end lost 5 bases, and 24 bases lay between the germline ends. CDR1 and CDR2 (germline): SGHRS, YFSETQ. TCRdb's table, derived via immunoSEQ multiplex PCR, lists solely in-frame clones and lacks some. This sample carries 110,000 or so clones, about 83% of them seen once, and the ten largest clones take approximately 2.3%. The sample belongs to a study of cytomegalovirus exposure and HLA in healthy donors. General study points: 150 to 200 TCR beta chains were listed as cytomegalovirus-associated. For most TCR sequences rarity was the rule, although some public TCRs occurred in many donors.

The specimen was PBMCs. The receptor was derived from a woman under 40 in good health and CMV-seronegative. This chain uses TRBV5-1 with TRBJ2-5, with a tentative D call TRBD2 (6 bases). The CDR3 loop is CASSRLRDSTMGETQYF. DNA for the CDR3: TGCGCCAGCAGCAGATTACGGGACTCGACTATGGGGGAGACCCAGTACTTC. The full variable domain, in which reference TRBV5-1 and TRBJ2-5 provide the parts outside the CDR3, is KAGVTQTPRYLIKTRGQQVTLSCSPISGHRSVSWYQQTPGQGLQFLFEYFSETQRNKGNFPGRFSGRQFSNSRSEMNVSTLELGDSALYLCASSRLRDSTMGETQYFGPGTRLLVL.